These 18 T cell receptor beta chains originate from one sample sequenced in a study of T cells in Graves' hyperthyroidism and ophthalmopathy. TCR beta CDR3 region amplification was performed from RNA transcripts. The HTBI primer set was used in a first-round RT-PCR of the TCR CDR3. TCRdb recomputed calls from the multiplex PCR reads with MiXCR, one row per CDR3 protein. This table holds over 500,000 distinct CDR3 sequences, 13% to 15% found once. The sample was blood. The receptors shown here come from a woman in her 40s with Graves' hyperthyroidism.

This clonotype was counted many times. The rearrangement uses TRBV24-1 and TRBJ2-3; possibly TRBD2 for D (6 bases). The CDR3 is made up of 15 amino acids. With 5 bases removed from V and 2 bases from J, the gap between germline ends came to 13 bases. The germline CDR1 and CDR2 sequences are KGHDR and SFDVKD. As DNA, the CDR3 is TGTGCCACCAGTGTCCGGACTAAATTCACAGATACGCAGTATTTT. Its protein is CATSVRTKFTDTQYF.

This clonotype appeared many times. The rearrangement links TRBV28 to TRBJ1-5; tentatively, D is TRBD1 (6 bases). Trimming took 5 bases from V and 2 from J, leaving 19 bases between them. CDR1 is MDHEN and CDR2 is SYDVKM in the germline V gene. This CDR3 is 17 amino acids long. CDR3: CASSPDPGHRGNQPQHF. DNA for the CDR3: TGTGCCAGCAGTCCCGACCCGGGACATCGAGGCAATCAGCCCCAGCATTTT.

This clonotype has a count of ten or more. The rearrangement uses TRBV2 and TRBJ1-5; D not certain. The germline V and J ends were trimmed by 6 bases and 0 bases, with 12 bases remaining between them. The CDR3 is made up of 15 amino acids. Per the germline V gene, CDR1 is SNHLY and CDR2 is FYNNEI. CDR3 loop: CASSKLLTSNQPQHF. The CDR3 DNA follows: TGTGCCAGCAGCAAACTACTTACTAGCAATCAGCCCCAGCATTTT.

This clonotype was seen at least ten times. This sequence joins TRBV5-8 and TRBJ2-7, with 10 positions matching TRBD1. Germline CDR1 SGHTS, CDR2 YDEGEE. The V and J ends lost 4 bases and 0 bases, in that order; junction bases with no gene match: 16. The CDR3 covers 19 residues. The CDR3: CASSRVLGTGDPSSYEQYF. As DNA, the CDR3 is TGTGCCAGCAGCCGCGTGTTAGGGACAGGGGATCCTAGCTCCTACGAGCAGTACTTC.

The J gene is TRBJ1-2, the V gene TRBV6-6; tentatively, D is TRBD1 (5 bases). The V gene's germline CDR1 is MNHNY and CDR2 SVGAGI (reference sequence). V lost 1 base and J lost 4, with 16 bases in between. CDR3 length: 16 residues. CDR3 in amino acids: CASSYLVQGGTYGYTF. CDR3 nucleotides: TGTGCCAGCAGTTACTTAGTCCAGGGAGGTACCTATGGCTACACCTTC.

The chain couples TRBV6-1 to TRBJ2-3; D remains unclear. CDR3 length equals 15 residues. Germline V lookup: CDR1 MNHNS, CDR2 SASEGT. V lost 8 bases to trimming and J lost 2 bases, with 17 bases between them. The CDR3 DNA reads TGTGCCAGCCTCTTTAGGGTAGCAGACACAGATACGCAGTATTTT. Protein sequence: CASLFRVADTDTQYF.

The chain combines TRBV7-2 with TRBJ2-6, with D possibly being TRBD1 or TRBD2 (5 bases each). Trimming removed 7 bases from V and 1 base from J, with 8 bases in between. There are 14 residues in the CDR3. Per the germline V gene, CDR1 is SGHTA and CDR2 is FQGNSA. The CDR3, as DNA: TGTGCCAGCAAGGGGAGATCTGGGGCCAACGTCCTGACTTTC. The encoded protein is CASKGRSGANVLTF.

This clonotype came up many times. The CDR3 coding sequence is TGTGCCAGCAGTGTCGTGGAGAGCAATCAGCCCCAGCATTTT. This translates into CASSVVESNQPQHF. This sequence joins TRBV2 and TRBJ1-5; D not resolved. This CDR3 is built from 14 residues. The germline V gene has CDR1 SNHLY and CDR2 FYNNEI. V was trimmed by 4 bases and J by 1 base, leaving 8 bases between them.

V is TRBV6-1 and J is TRBJ2-5; D perhaps matches TRBD2 (5 bases). Per germline, CDR1 MNHNS and CDR2 SASEGT. The CDR3 is 14 residues long. Deletions cut 6 bases from V and 1 base from J, with 12 bases between. The CDR3 is CASRRTHVQETQYF. CDR3 nucleotides: TGTGCCAGCAGAAGGACTCACGTCCAAGAGACCCAGTACTTC.

This clonotype was observed a handful of times. V is TRBV15 and J is TRBJ2-7, with TRBD2 identical over 9 bases. CDR3 length equals 15 residues. CDR1 is LNHNV, CDR2 YYDKDF, per germline (reference sequence). With 0 bases clipped from V and 5 bases from J, the junction kept 5 bases outside the gene matches. The CDR3 nucleotides read TGTGCCACCAGCAGAGATCCCGCGGGAGGGGACGAGCAGTACTTC. This codes for CATSRDPAGGDEQYF.

This clonotype was recorded many times. The gene calls are TRBV3-1 and TRBJ2-6; TRBD2 agrees at 7 bases. V lost 4 bases to trimming and J lost 0 bases; unmatched junction nucleotides: 9. Germline V lookup: CDR1 LGHDT, CDR2 YNNKEL (reference sequence). The CDR3 extends over 18 amino acids. CDR3 coding DNA: TGTGCCAGCAGCCTCCGTCGGGAGGCAAGCTCTGGGGCCAACGTCCTGACTTTC. Translated: CASSLRREASSGANVLTF.

This clonotype was seen once. V gene TRBV19 combines with J gene TRBJ2-2, with D tentatively TRBD1 (6 bases). The CDR3 sequence is 16 residues long. From germline, CDR1 is LNHDA and CDR2 SQIVND (reference sequence). Trimming took off 3 bases at V and 1 base at J, with 12 bases between the two ends. The CDR3 DNA is TGTGCCAGTAGTATTAGTGACAGGCGGAACACCGGGGAGCTGTTTTTT. Amino acids: CASSISDRRNTGELFF.

This clonotype came up a few times. The V gene is TRBV6-1, the J gene TRBJ1-1; TRBD1 might be the D (6 bases). Trimming pared 7 bases from V and 0 bases from J, leaving 9 bases between. The V gene's germline CDR1 is MNHNS and CDR2 SASEGT. This CDR3 spans 13 amino acids. The CDR3 bases are TGTGCCAGCATTTGGACAGTGAACACTGAAGCTTTCTTT. Its translation is CASIWTVNTEAFF.

The chain carries TRBV4-1 and TRBJ1-5; 9 bases are shared with TRBD1. The CDR3 spans 15 residues. From germline, CDR1 is MGHRA and CDR2 YSYEKL. Losses at the gene ends were 0 bases for V and 7 bases for J; bases not matched to a gene: 4. CDR3 bases: TGCGCCAGCAGCCAAGATTCGACAGGGGGACAGCCCCAGCATTTT. Encoded protein: CASSQDSTGGQPQHF.

This clonotype was counted many times. This chain connects TRBV7-3 to TRBJ2-5, with D hard to call. V was cut by 0 bases and J by 2 bases, with 4 bases left in between. The CDR3 totals 13 residues. Germline V lookup: CDR1 SGHTA, CDR2 FQGTGA. The CDR3 reads CASSLTRQETQYF. The CDR3 DNA sequence: TGTGCCAGCAGCTTAACCAGGCAAGAGACCCAGTACTTC.

The genes are TRBV20-1 and TRBJ2-5; 7 bases agree with TRBD1. After removal of 5 bases from V and 4 bases from J, the junction contained 10 bases not matched to a gene. This CDR3 region has 14 residues. Germline V lookup: CDR1 DFQATT, CDR2 SNEGSKA (reference sequence). The CDR3 here is CSAVLRGLGETQYF. The DNA of the CDR3 is TGCAGTGCTGTTCTCAGGGGGTTAGGAGAGACCCAGTACTTC.

The rearrangement joins TRBV20-1 to TRBJ1-2, with D perhaps TRBD1 (6 bases). Germline V gene sequence: CDR1 DFQATT, CDR2 SNEGSKA (reference sequence). The CDR3 spans 16 residues. Between the trimmed V and J ends, which lost 0 bases and 0 bases, there was a span of 14 bases. CDR3 nucleotide sequence: TGCAGTGCTAGAGATGGGCAGGGGCCCTCTAACTATGGCTACACCTTC. Its translation: CSARDGQGPSNYGYTF.

This clonotype was picked up many times. V is TRBV15 and J is TRBJ1-1; D is unclear. The germline CDR1 and CDR2 sequences are LNHNV and YYDKDF (reference sequence). This CDR3 region has 14 residues. Trimming removed 0 bases at V and 1 base at J, with 6 bases between. The CDR3: CATSRDRANTEAFF. The CDR3 DNA reads TGTGCCACCAGCAGAGACAGAGCGAACACTGAAGCTTTCTTT. Filled out from reference TRBV15 and TRBJ1-1, the complete variable domain reads DAMVIQNPRYQVTQFGKPVTLSCSQTLNHNVMYWYQQKSSQAPKLLFHYYDKDFNNEADTPDNFQSRRPNTSFCFLDIRSPGLGDTAMYLCATSRDRANTEAFFGQGTRLTVV.